This T cell receptor beta chain is drawn from a study of blood T cell repertoires in COVID-19. In the study overall: Spain, Italy and the United States supplied samples that represented acute and convalescent COVID-19.

Germline V gene lookup returns CDR1 LGHNT and CDR2 FRNRAP. There are 13 residues in the CDR3. Trimming took off 1 base at V and 7 bases at J, with 8 bases between the two ends. The repertoire was sequenced with immunoSEQ multiplex PCR; TCRdb's copy has only in-frame clones and lacks some. This repertoire shows 40,000 or so clones, nearly 90% found once; its top ten account for about 2.6%. The clonotype was recovered from a man aged 45-65 years with active COVID-19. Material for sequencing was peripheral blood. The chain employs TRBV12-5 and TRBJ2-1; D uncertain. Written as DNA, the CDR3 is TGTGCTAGTGGTTTGGGAGGATGGAATGAGCAGTTCTTC. Translating it yields CASGLGGWNEQFF.